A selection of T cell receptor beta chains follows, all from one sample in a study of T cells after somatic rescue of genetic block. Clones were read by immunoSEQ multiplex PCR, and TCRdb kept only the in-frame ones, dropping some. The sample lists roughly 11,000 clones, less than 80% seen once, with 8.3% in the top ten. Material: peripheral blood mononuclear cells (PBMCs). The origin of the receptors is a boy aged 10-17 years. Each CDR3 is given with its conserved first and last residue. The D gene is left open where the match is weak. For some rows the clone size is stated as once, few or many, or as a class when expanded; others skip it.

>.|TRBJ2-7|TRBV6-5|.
CASSKAGQTYEQYF
TGTGCCAGCAGCAAGGCGGGACAGACCTACGAGCAGTACTTC
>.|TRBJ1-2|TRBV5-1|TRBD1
CASSFPRGQGPDGYTF
TGCGCCAGCAGCTTTCCCCGGGGACAGGGTCCGGATGGCTACACCTTC
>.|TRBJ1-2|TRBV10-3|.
CAITEDRAYGYTF
TGTGCCATCACCGAGGACAGAGCATATGGCTACACCTTC
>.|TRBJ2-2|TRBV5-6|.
CASSYIKGNTGELFF
TGTGCCAGCAGCTATATAAAGGGGAACACCGGGGAGCTGTTTTTT
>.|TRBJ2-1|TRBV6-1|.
CASMTSSYNEQFF
TGTGCCAGCATGACCAGCTCCTACAATGAGCAGTTCTTC
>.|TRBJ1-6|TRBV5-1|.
CASSLEGVGNSPLHF
TGCGCCAGCAGCTTGGAGGGAGTCGGTAATTCACCCCTCCACTTT
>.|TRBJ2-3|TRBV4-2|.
CASSQATTTDTQYF
TGTGCCAGCAGCCAAGCGACTACCACAGATACGCAGTATTTT
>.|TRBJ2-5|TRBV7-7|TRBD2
CASSSALAGGEETQYF
TGTGCCAGCAGCTCCGCACTAGCGGGGGGGGAAGAGACCCAGTACTTC
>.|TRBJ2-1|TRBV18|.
CASSPHRKGDNEQFF
TGTGCCAGCTCACCCCACCGGAAGGGGGACAATGAGCAGTTCTTC
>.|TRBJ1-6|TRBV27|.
CASSLGGNYSPLHF
TGTGCCAGCAGTTTAGGGGGAAATTATTCACCCCTCCACTTT
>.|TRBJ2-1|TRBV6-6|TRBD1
CASSWDSYNEQFF
TGTGCCAGCAGTTGGGACAGCTACAATGAGCAGTTCTTC
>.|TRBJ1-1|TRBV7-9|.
CASSLPVEAFF
TGTGCCAGCAGCTTACCAGTTGAAGCTTTCTTT
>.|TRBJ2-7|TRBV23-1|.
CASSRDNYEQYF
TGCGCCAGCAGCCGGGACAACTACGAGCAGTACTTC
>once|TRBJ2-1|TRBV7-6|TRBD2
CASSLESGLAGVGFF
TGTGCCAGCAGCTTGGAGTCGGGACTAGCGGGAGTTGGGTTCTTC
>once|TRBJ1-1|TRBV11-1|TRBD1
CASSLDRGLTEAFF
TGTGCCAGCAGCCTCGACAGGGGTTTAACTGAAGCTTTCTTT
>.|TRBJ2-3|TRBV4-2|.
CASSQDGRGARADTQYF
TGTGCCAGCAGCCAAGATGGTAGGGGGGCGCGGGCAGATACGCAGTATTTT
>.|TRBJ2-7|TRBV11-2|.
CASSGTLARSYEQYF
TGTGCCAGCAGCGGAACACTAGCACGGTCCTACGAGCAGTACTTC
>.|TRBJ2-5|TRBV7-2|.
CASSLNRGETQYF
TGTGCCAGCAGCTTAAATCGAGGAGAGACCCAGTACTTC
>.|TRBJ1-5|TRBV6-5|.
CASRRGGSNQPQHF
TGTGCCAGCAGGAGGGGTGGTAGCAATCAGCCCCAGCATTTT
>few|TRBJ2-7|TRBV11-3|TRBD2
CASSPPPGLAVEQYF
TGTGCCAGCAGCCCCCCGCCGGGACTAGCGGTTGAGCAGTACTTC
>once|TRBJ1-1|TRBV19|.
CASTWRPVPEAFF
TGTGCCAGTACCTGGCGTCCAGTCCCTGAAGCTTTCTTT
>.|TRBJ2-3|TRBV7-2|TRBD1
CASSLQGVVTDTQYF
TGTGCCAGCAGCTTACAGGGGGTAGTGACAGATACGCAGTATTTT
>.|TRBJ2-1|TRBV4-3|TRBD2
CASSQEVGTIYYNEQFF
TGCGCCAGCAGCCAAGAAGTCGGGACTATTTACTACAATGAGCAGTTCTTC
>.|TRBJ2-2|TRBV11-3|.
CASSLTANPGELFF
TGTGCCAGCAGCTTGACCGCAAACCCCGGGGAGCTGTTTTTT
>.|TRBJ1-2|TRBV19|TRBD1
CASSIRAGGHGYTF
TGTGCCAGTAGTATTCGGGCAGGGGGACATGGCTACACCTTC
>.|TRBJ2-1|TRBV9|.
CASSQFDNEQFF
TGTGCCAGCAGCCAATTCGACAATGAGCAGTTCTTC
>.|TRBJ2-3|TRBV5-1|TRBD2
CASSDLAGSTDTQYF
TGCGCCAGCAGCGATCTAGCGGGAAGCACAGATACGCAGTATTTT
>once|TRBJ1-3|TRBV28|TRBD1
CASSSGQGPGNTIYF
TGTGCCAGCAGTTCAGGACAGGGACCAGGAAACACCATATATTTT
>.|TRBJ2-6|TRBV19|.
CASRAGEVLTF
TGTGCCAGTAGGGCAGGGGAAGTCCTGACTTTC